The 17 T cell receptor beta chains presented below share a single source sample, sequenced in a study of T-cell memory formation after mild COVID-19. TCRdb analysed the 5' RACE reads with MiXCR anew, one entry per CDR3 protein. In the table there are fewer than 350,000 distinct CDR3 sequences, roughly an eighth of which are singletons. The material sequenced was PBMCs or a T cell subset sorted from them (not recorded which). These receptors originate from a man between 18 and 29 years old who had mild COVID-19 (a few samples of this study predate the infection). Cell type and time point are not known.

This sequence joins TRBV6-2 or TRBV6-3 and TRBJ2-7, with D possibly TRBD1 on 5 matching bases. The V end lost 0 bases, the J end lost 1 base, and 10 bases lay between the germline ends. Germline V CDR1 and CDR2: MNHEY, SVGEGT. The CDR3 extends over 15 amino acids. The CDR3 protein is CASSYSYTGSYEQYF. The DNA of the CDR3 is TGTGCCAGCAGTTACTCGTACACAGGATCCTACGAGCAGTACTTC.

At least ten counts were recorded for this clonotype. This chain uses TRBV24-1 with TRBJ2-2; 8 positions match TRBD1. The CDR3 spans 16 residues. V was pared by 3 bases and J by 4 bases, with 6 bases of the junction left unmatched. CDR1 and CDR2 from the germline V gene are KGHDR and SFDVKD. The CDR3 DNA reads TGTGCCACCAGTGATCCCGGGACAGGATTCACCGGGGAGCTGTTTTTT. Translated: CATSDPGTGFTGELFF.

The chain links TRBV20-1 to TRBJ2-5, with D tentatively TRBD1 or TRBD2 (5 bases each). CDR1 and CDR2 from the germline V gene are DFQATT and SNEGSKA (reference sequence). The V end was cut by 0 bases, the J end by 2 bases, with 16 bases between. This CDR3 contains 16 residues. The CDR3: CSARDLSGPAQETQYF. CDR3 DNA: TGCAGTGCTAGAGATCTGTCGGGGCCGGCGCAAGAGACCCAGTACTTC.

In its sample, this clonotype was seen many times. This chain connects TRBV12-3 or TRBV12-4 to TRBJ2-3; D is perhaps TRBD1 (5 bases). V dropped 0 bases and J dropped 1 base, with 11 bases sitting between them. This CDR3 is built from 16 residues. The CDR3: CASSLALRGGTDTQYF. In DNA, the CDR3 is TGTGCCAGCAGTTTAGCGCTAAGGGGCGGCACAGATACGCAGTATTTT.

This clonotype was detected a few times. V is TRBV4-1 and J is TRBJ1-4, with unresolved D. The length of the CDR3 is 14 residues. Germline assignment: CDR1 MGHRA and CDR2 YSYEKL. The V gene lost 3 bases and the J gene lost 11 bases, with 16 bases spanning the gap. The DNA of the CDR3 is TGCGCCAGCAGCCAGATAATGGACGGCTCGAAACTGTTTTTT. Amino acids: CASSQIMDGSKLFF.

The CDR3 region is CASSYQDVGLNEQYV. In DNA form, the CDR3 reads TGTGCCAGCAGCTACCAGGACGTAGGATTGAACGAGCAGTACGTC. The chain recombines TRBV11-2 with TRBJ2-7; D gene ambiguous. The CDR3 loop spans 15 amino acids. The germline gives CDR1 SGHAT, CDR2 FQNNGV. V lost 4 bases and J lost 5, with 18 bases in between.

This clonotype turned up a few times. The rearrangement joins TRBV4-1 to TRBJ2-1; no clear D. V gave up 4 bases and J gave up 3 bases, with 19 bases separating them. Germline CDR1 MGHRA, CDR2 YSYEKL. The CDR3 extends over 17 amino acids. CDR3 sequence reads: CASSRKSYSVDYNEQFF. CDR3 sequence (DNA): TGCGCCAGCAGCCGGAAATCGTACAGTGTCGACTACAATGAGCAGTTCTTC.

This clonotype was detected many times. The chain joins TRBV11-2 to TRBJ1-1; TRBD1 is a possible D gene (5 bases). Between the trimmed V and J ends, which lost 1 base and 8 bases, there was a span of 14 bases. There are 14 residues in the CDR3. CDR1 is SGHAT and CDR2 is FQNNGV in the germline V gene. The CDR3 region is CASSLGVGAVEAFF. CDR3 coding DNA: TGTGCCAGCAGCTTAGGAGTTGGGGCGGTGGAAGCTTTCTTT. Based on the CDR3 plus reference TRBV11-2 and TRBJ1-1, the full variable domain is EAGVAQSPRYKIIEKRQSVAFWCNPISGHATLYWYQQILGQGPKLLIQFQNNGVVDDSQLPKDRFSAERLKGVDSTLKIQPAKLEDSAVYLCASSLGVGAVEAFFGQGTRLTVV.

As concerns this clonotype: Compared with germline, one end of the junction differs, possibly owing to a read error. The V call is TRBV6-1, the J call TRBJ1-6, with D hard to call. The CDR3 has 17 residues. Germline V lookup: CDR1 MNHNS, CDR2 SASEGT. The CDR3 region is CASSEGMGSSYNSPLHF. The CDR3 nucleotides are TGTGCCAGCAGCGAAGGGATGGGGAGCTCCTATAATTCACCCCTCCACTTT.

This clonotype was observed many times. The rearrangement joins TRBV7-2 to TRBJ2-3, with D uncertain. Germline V gene lookup returns CDR1 SGHTA and CDR2 FQGNSA. CDR3 length equals 17 residues. Trimming left V 6 bases short and J 0 bases short, with 19 bases between. Written as DNA, the CDR3 is TGTGCCAGCAGTCTCCATCTGGGGAAGACTAGCACAGATACGCAGTATTTT. Its translation: CASSLHLGKTSTDTQYF.

The gene calls are TRBV5-1 and TRBJ1-4; possibly TRBD1 for D (5 bases). Trimming took off 2 bases at V and 6 bases at J, with 14 bases between the two ends. The CDR3 extends over 15 amino acids. Germline CDR1 is SGHRS and CDR2 is YFSETQ. As DNA, the CDR3 is TGCGCCAGCAGCTTCGCGGGACCCGCGGATGAAAAACTGTTTTTT. This sequence encodes CASSFAGPADEKLFF.

The chain links TRBV2 to TRBJ1-1, with D hard to call. The germline CDR1 and CDR2 sequences are SNHLY and FYNNEI. The CDR3 is 14 amino acids. Trimming pared 2 bases from V and 7 bases from J, leaving 14 bases between. CDR3 sequence (DNA): TGTGCCAGCAGTGAATCCGAACGGAAGGGTGAAGCTTTCTTT. It codes for CASSESERKGEAFF.

A few counts support this clonotype. The gene calls are TRBV20-1 and TRBJ2-2; D not certain. The V and J ends lost 3 bases and 4 bases respectively, with 9 bases between them. Germline lookup yields CDR1 DFQATT and CDR2 SNEGSKA (reference sequence). The length of the CDR3 is 13 residues. This CDR3 reads CSASREVTGELFF. Written as DNA, the CDR3 is TGCAGTGCTAGTCGTGAGGTCACCGGGGAGCTGTTTTTT.

This clonotype was seen more than once but under ten times. V usage is TRBV7-8 and J usage is TRBJ1-1, with unresolved D. Trimming took off 3 bases at V and 3 bases at J, with 11 bases between the two ends. Germline lookup yields CDR1 SGHVS and CDR2 FQNEAQ. This CDR3 region has 14 residues. The CDR3 protein is CASSFAMKDTEAFF. The CDR3 DNA sequence: TGTGCCAGCAGCTTCGCGATGAAGGACACTGAAGCTTTCTTT.

This clonotype has more than one count but fewer than ten. The chain combines TRBV6-2 or TRBV6-3 with TRBJ2-2; D gene ambiguous. V dropped 11 bases and J dropped 9 bases, with 16 bases sitting between them. Germline V gene lookup returns CDR1 MNHEY and CDR2 SVGEGT. The CDR3 contains 12 residues. DNA for the CDR3: TGTGCCTCTTACGATACCCCGCGGGAGCTGTTTTTT. It yields the protein CASYDTPRELFF.

This clonotype came up a few times. The CDR3 reads CASNGGQWREKLFF. CDR3 DNA sequence: TGTGCCAGCAACGGGGGACAATGGAGGGAAAAACTGTTTTTT. The J gene is TRBJ1-4, the V gene TRBV4-2; D may be TRBD1 (6 bases). CDR1 is LGHNA and CDR2 is YNFKEQ in the germline V gene. Deletions cut 7 bases from V and 8 bases from J, with 17 bases between. This CDR3 has 14 amino acids.

The chain has TRBV12-3 or TRBV12-4 and TRBJ2-1, with D uncertain. CDR3 size: 11 residues. V lost 1 base and J 15 bases, leaving 10 bases between the germline ends. The CDR3 loop is CASSLGLPRFF. Written as DNA, the CDR3 is TGTGCCAGCAGTTTAGGGCTCCCGAGGTTCTTC.